The rows below give T cell receptor beta chains drawn from one sample of a study of shared clonotypes between healthy human individuals. TCRdb's copy holds only in-frame clones and misses some; the assay was immunoSEQ multiplex PCR. The data contain 700,000 to 950,000 clones, about 97% of them singletons. Sample: naive CD8+ T cells sorted from blood. These receptors originate from a man aged 25 to 40 in good health. CDR3s include the opening cysteine and the closing phenylalanine or tryptophan. A D gene is named only where the DNA matches it firmly. The size of a clone is reported for some rows only, either as once, few or many, or as a class for expanded clones.

v_gene: TRBV30; d_gene: TRBD1; j_gene: TRBJ2-3; abundance: .; CDR3nt: TGTGCCTGGAGTGCGAGGGACCGGGACAGGCTCACAGATACGCAGTATTTT; CDR3aa: CAWSARDRDRLTDTQYF
v_gene: TRBV9; d_gene: TRBD2; j_gene: TRBJ2-3; abundance: once; CDR3nt: TGTGCCAGCAGCGTAGCTACTAGCGGGAGTACAGATACGCAGTATTTT; CDR3aa: CASSVATSGSTDTQYF
v_gene: TRBV30; d_gene: TRBD1; j_gene: TRBJ1-5; abundance: .; CDR3nt: TGTGCCTGGAGTGTAGGCGAGGGGGCGAATCAGCCCCAGCATTTT; CDR3aa: CAWSVGEGANQPQHF
v_gene: TRBV13; d_gene: .; j_gene: TRBJ2-7; abundance: .; CDR3nt: TGTGCCAGCAGCTTAATGGGATGGGAAGGGGGCGAGCAGTACTTC; CDR3aa: CASSLMGWEGGEQYF
v_gene: TRBV14; d_gene: TRBD1; j_gene: TRBJ1-1; abundance: .; CDR3nt: TGTGCCAGCAGCCAGGACAGGGGTTTGAACACTGAAGCTTTCTTT; CDR3aa: CASSQDRGLNTEAFF
v_gene: TRBV30; d_gene: .; j_gene: TRBJ2-7; abundance: once; CDR3nt: TGTGCCTGGACCCTGGGAGCCTACGAGCAGTACTTC; CDR3aa: CAWTLGAYEQYF
v_gene: TRBV29-1; d_gene: TRBD2; j_gene: TRBJ2-7; abundance: .; CDR3nt: TGCAGCGTTGAAGATCCGGCGTCGGGACTAGCAAACGAGCAGTACTTC; CDR3aa: CSVEDPASGLANEQYF
v_gene: TRBV7-9; d_gene: TRBD2; j_gene: TRBJ2-5; abundance: few; CDR3nt: TGTGCCAGCAGCGCCCTTGGTAACGGGGGGAAAGAGACCCAGTACTTC; CDR3aa: CASSALGNGGKETQYF
v_gene: TRBV27; d_gene: .; j_gene: TRBJ2-2; abundance: once; CDR3nt: TGTGCCAGCAGTTTATTTCAGGGAGCCGGGGAGCTGTTTTTT; CDR3aa: CASSLFQGAGELFF
v_gene: TRBV19; d_gene: TRBD2; j_gene: TRBJ2-7; abundance: .; CDR3nt: TGTGCCAGTAGTTTAACCGGGACTAGAAGTAATGAGCAGTACTTC; CDR3aa: CASSLTGTRSNEQYF
v_gene: TRBV7-9; d_gene: TRBD1; j_gene: TRBJ1-2; abundance: .; CDR3nt: TGTGCCAGCAGCGCGGGAATCGGGACAGCCCCAGGCTATGGCTACACCTTC; CDR3aa: CASSAGIGTAPGYGYTF
v_gene: TRBV9; d_gene: .; j_gene: TRBJ1-2; abundance: .; CDR3nt: TGTGCCAGCAGCCCAAAAGGAGGGGTTAACTATGGCTACACCTTC; CDR3aa: CASSPKGGVNYGYTF
v_gene: TRBV19; d_gene: .; j_gene: TRBJ2-1; abundance: .; CDR3nt: TGTGCCAGTAGTTCGGGGCACAGGGTTCTGGTCGATGAGCAGTTCTTC; CDR3aa: CASSSGHRVLVDEQFF
v_gene: TRBV28; d_gene: TRBD1; j_gene: TRBJ1-2; abundance: .; CDR3nt: TGTGCCAGCAGCCCAGGGACAGCCTCTAGCCTCTATGGCTACACCTTC; CDR3aa: CASSPGTASSLYGYTF
v_gene: TRBV6-5; d_gene: .; j_gene: TRBJ2-3; abundance: .; CDR3nt: TGTGCCAGCACGGAAACGGATCGCGATACGCAGTATTTT; CDR3aa: CASTETDRDTQYF
v_gene: TRBV9; d_gene: .; j_gene: TRBJ2-1; abundance: .; CDR3nt: TGTGCCAGCAGCCCAACTCGAGCACGGGATGAGCAGTTCTTC; CDR3aa: CASSPTRARDEQFF
v_gene: TRBV6-5; d_gene: .; j_gene: TRBJ2-1; abundance: .; CDR3nt: TGTGCCAGCAGTACACTGGACAGTTACAATGAGCAGTTCTTC; CDR3aa: CASSTLDSYNEQFF
v_gene: TRBV27; d_gene: .; j_gene: TRBJ1-1; abundance: .; CDR3nt: TGTGCCAGCAGTTTAATCAGGGAGAGTGGGACTGAAGCTTTCTTT; CDR3aa: CASSLIRESGTEAFF